The clone carrying this TCR beta chain was seen a few times. No antigen is known for it. The CDR3 is 17 amino acids. Looked up from germline, CDR1 is SGHNT and CDR2 is YYREEE (reference sequence). After removal of 4 bases from V and 4 bases from J, the junction contained 16 bases not matched to a gene. TCRdb re-analysed the reads in MiXCR, keeping a single row per CDR3 protein. This repertoire shows about 830,000 distinct CDR3 sequences, 32% found once; its top ten account for about an eighth. This entry belongs to a study of T cell repertoires in cytomegalovirus infection. Study-level findings and limits: Dominant in the ex vivo response were TCR beta clonotypes restricted by HLA-C and specific for CMV.

J is TRBJ2-5 and V is TRBV5-4; the match to TRBD2 covers 7 bases. The source is a human donor in good health (CMV status not recorded). Some clones in this sample may be carry-over from other donors' samples. Source: cultured CD8+ T cells from PBMCs, taken from culture after CMV antigen stimulation. The CDR3, as DNA: TGTGCCAGCAGCGAATTGCGGGGCGGACTAGTTCGAGAGACCCAGTACTTC. It encodes CASSELRGGLVRETQYF.